The clone carrying this T cell receptor beta chain has more than one count but fewer than ten. Its antigen remains unidentified. Gene names follow the mouse nomenclature. The read ends 4 residues before the CDR3 terminus; that terminus is restored from the germline J gene. RNA extraction and reverse transcription yielded cDNA as sequencing template. Sequenced by immunoSEQ multiplex PCR; TCRdb stores in-frame clones only, minus some. Altogether approximately 300,000 clones were found in the sample, and no singletons occur. The V segment lost 4 bases and the J segment 0 bases; nucleotides outside the gene matches: 7. The germline CDR1 and CDR2 sequences are NSQYPW and LRSPGD (reference sequence). CDR3 length: 18 residues. The sample belongs to a study of CD8+ T cells in alopecia areata. Study-level results: For lesional scalp, especially alopecia totalis/universalis, clonality was higher than in normal scalp.

Sorting of pooled cutaneous lymph node cells was based on CD4, CD8alpha, NKG2D, NKG2ACE and other markers. The sample was CD4+ T cells sorted from a lymph node. The gene calls are TRBV1 and TRBJ2-5, with TRBD2 matching over 13 bases. This sequence was found in a C3H/HeJ mouse with alopecia areata. This strain's MHC haplotype is H2-k. CDR3 protein: CTCSGTGGARSNQDTQYF. Partial CDR3 DNA: TGCACCTGCAGTGGGACTGGGGGGGCGCGGTCTAACCAAGAC. The whole variable domain, filled in from reference TRBV1 and TRBJ2-5, reads VTLLEQNPRWRLVPRGQAVNLRCILKNSQYPWMSWYQQDLQKQLQWLFTLRSPGDKEVKSLPGADYLATRVTDTELRLQVANMSQGRTLYCTCSGTGGARSNQDTQYFGPGTRLLVL.